A single sample gave rise to the 27 T cell receptor beta chains below, sequenced in a study of blood T cell repertoires in COVID-19. The method was immunoSEQ multiplex PCR; TCRdb's version includes in-frame clones alone and lacks a portion of them. The profile covers 200,000 or so clones, with roughly 84% appearing a single time and around 7% taken by the ten largest. The source material was PBMCs or T cells enriched from blood (not recorded which). Receptors were obtained from a man aged 40-49 years who had recovered from COVID-19.

This chain links TRBV28 with TRBJ1-2; D ambiguous. Trimming stripped 4 bases from V and 8 bases from J, with 11 bases between. The CDR3 runs to 12 residues. The germline gives CDR1 MDHEN, CDR2 SYDVKM. DNA of the CDR3: TGTGCCAGCAGTTCAGGTTGGAGGGGCTACACCTTC. It translates to CASSSGWRGYTF.

This chain connects TRBV6-2 or TRBV6-3 to TRBJ1-4; TRBD1 matches 7 bases. The CDR3 sequence is 15 residues long. Trimming cost V 6 bases and J 3 bases; bases outside gene matches: 7. Germline V lookup: CDR1 MNHEY, CDR2 SVGEGT. The CDR3 loop reads CASSQDRAPNEKLFF. The CDR3 DNA is TGTGCCAGCAGCCAAGACAGGGCGCCTAATGAAAAACTGTTTTTT.

The chain carries TRBV19 and TRBJ2-1, with 8 bases that match TRBD1. Per the germline V gene, CDR1 is LNHDA and CDR2 is SQIVND (reference sequence). V was clipped by 4 bases and J by 9 bases; unmatched bases: 5. This CDR3 has 13 residues. CDR3 in amino acids: CASSKGTGGEQFF. CDR3 DNA: TGTGCCAGTAGTAAAGGGACAGGAGGTGAGCAGTTCTTC.

This clone was recorded a few times. The chain combines TRBV7-2 with TRBJ1-5; D is unclear. Germline CDR1 reads SGHTA; CDR2 reads FQGNSA. This CDR3 has 12 residues. V lost 5 bases and J 4 bases, leaving 6 bases between the germline ends. The CDR3 loop reads CASSPYNQPQHF. The CDR3 DNA reads as TGTGCCAGCAGCCCGTATAATCAGCCCCAGCATTTT. Full variable domain (rest looked up from reference TRBV7-2 and TRBJ1-5): GAGVSQSPSNKVTEKGKDVELRCDPISGHTALYWYRQSLGQGLEFLIYFQGNSAPDKSGLPSDRFSAERTGGSVSTLTIQRTQQEDSAVYLCASSPYNQPQHFGDGTRLSIL.

The chain's CDR3 is CASSRQGKGTEAFF. The CDR3 nucleotides are TGTGCCAGCAGTCGACAGGGGAAAGGCACTGAAGCTTTCTTT. The J gene is TRBJ1-1, the V gene TRBV6-5; 8 bases fit TRBD1. J gave up 4 bases and V 5 bases, and 6 bases lay outside the gene matches. CDR1 MNHEY and CDR2 SVGAGI come from the germline V gene. This CDR3 has 14 amino acids.

The CDR3 here is CAWSMTGSTDTQYF. CDR3 in DNA: TGTGCCTGGAGTATGACAGGGAGCACAGATACGCAGTATTTT. The chain joins TRBV30 to TRBJ2-3, with TRBD1 identical over 7 bases. Germline-derived CDR1 and CDR2 are GTSNPN and SVGIG (reference sequence). After removal of 2 bases from V and 0 bases from J, the junction contained 2 bases not matched to a gene. The CDR3 extends over 14 amino acids.

J is TRBJ2-7 and V is TRBV5-4; 10 bases fit TRBD1. Germline CDR1 is SGHNT and CDR2 is YYREEE (reference sequence). V dropped 9 bases and J dropped 2; count of bases not matched to a gene: 2. This CDR3 contains 12 residues. CDR3 amino acids: CAIGQGAYEQYF. In DNA form, the CDR3 reads TGTGCCATTGGACAGGGGGCCTACGAGCAGTACTTC. The complete variable domain, with remaining parts taken from reference TRBV5-4 and TRBJ2-7, reads ETGVTQSPTHLIKTRGQQVTLRCSSQSGHNTVSWYQQALGQGPQFIFQYYREEENGRGNFPPRFSGLQFPNYSSELNVNALELDDSALYLCAIGQGAYEQYFGPGTRLTVT.

Concerning this clone itself: A read error may account for a junction end that differs from germline. The V call is TRBV11-2, the J call TRBJ2-5, with D perhaps matching TRBD2 (6 bases). Germline values: CDR1 SGHAT, CDR2 FQNNGV. The CDR3 covers 13 residues. Here the CDR3 reads CASSPGVKEAQYF. The CDR3 DNA follows: TGTGCCAGCAGCCCGGGGGTAAAAGAGGCCCAGTACTTC.

The chain recombines TRBV7-2 with TRBJ1-1; possible D gene TRBD1, 6 bases. The germline V and J ends were trimmed by 5 bases and 2 bases, with 12 bases remaining between them. The CDR3 length is 14 residues. Germline V gene lookup returns CDR1 SGHTA and CDR2 FQGNSA. DNA for the CDR3: TGTGCCAGCAGCGTTAACAGGGTTAACACTGAAGCTTTCTTT. Protein product: CASSVNRVNTEAFF.

The V call is TRBV4-1, the J call TRBJ1-5; D gene unclear. Germline V lookup: CDR1 MGHRA, CDR2 YSYEKL. V lost 3 bases, J lost 2 bases, and 14 bases lay in between. This CDR3 has 16 residues. The CDR3 protein is CASSQGLARGNQPQHF. DNA for the CDR3: TGCGCCAGCAGCCAGGGCCTAGCGCGAGGCAATCAGCCCCAGCATTTT.

This clone has more than one count but fewer than ten. This sequence joins TRBV4-1 and TRBJ2-7; D is perhaps TRBD1 (6 bases). The CDR3 is made up of 17 amino acids. Trimming took 0 bases from V and 2 from J, leaving 17 bases between them. Germline CDR1 is MGHRA and CDR2 is YSYEKL. DNA for the CDR3: TGCGCCAGCAGCCAAGATGGCTCAGGGGCTCGCCCCTACGAGCAGTACTTC. Encoded protein: CASSQDGSGARPYEQYF.

The rearrangement uses TRBV18 and TRBJ1-2; 7 bases are a match to TRBD1. The length of the CDR3 is 14 residues. V shed 5 bases, J shed 4 bases, and the junction held 7 bases outside the gene matches. Germline CDR1 and CDR2: KGHSH and LQKENI. CDR3 sequence: CASSDNRGGYGYTF. In nucleotides, the CDR3 is TGTGCCAGCTCAGATAACAGGGGCGGCTATGGCTACACCTTC.

This chain uses TRBV2 with TRBJ2-2; 9 bases agree with TRBD1. The germline V gene encodes CDR1 SNHLY and CDR2 FYNNEI. This CDR3 has 15 residues. V was clipped by 6 bases and J by 6 bases; unmatched bases: 8. CDR3 DNA sequence: TGTGCCAGCAGGGCCGGGACAGGGAGCGCCGGGGAGCTGTTTTTT. Protein sequence: CASRAGTGSAGELFF.

The gene calls are TRBV7-3 and TRBJ2-3, with a tentative D call TRBD1 (6 bases). Between the trimmed V and J ends, which lost 1 base and 3 bases, there was a span of 17 bases. The CDR3 runs to 17 residues. Germline values: CDR1 SGHTA, CDR2 FQGTGA. CDR3 region: CASSLKGDGKLTDTQYF. The CDR3 nucleotides are TGTGCCAGCAGCTTAAAGGGGGACGGGAAACTTACAGATACGCAGTATTTT.

This chain links TRBV28 with TRBJ1-1; 7 nucleotides align to TRBD1. This CDR3 contains 16 residues. Trimming cost V 5 bases and J 1 base; bases outside gene matches: 10. CDR1 and CDR2 from the germline V gene are MDHEN and SYDVKM. The CDR3 DNA reads as TGTGCCAGCAGTCCTCGGACAGGCCCAAGGAACACTGAAGCTTTCTTT. Translation gives CASSPRTGPRNTEAFF.

The V gene is TRBV5-1, the J gene TRBJ2-3; 8 bases line up with TRBD1. The CDR3 extends over 15 amino acids. Germline assignment: CDR1 SGHRS and CDR2 YFSETQ. Trimming removed 5 bases from V and 6 bases from J; junction bases left unmatched: 11. CDR3 sequence: CASRATGESVDTQYF. The CDR3 DNA reads as TGCGCCAGCAGGGCGACAGGGGAAAGCGTGGATACGCAGTATTTT.

The chain combines TRBV11-3 with TRBJ1-1; D possibly corresponds to TRBD1 (6 bases). The CDR3 contains 13 residues. Germline V gene data show CDR1 as SGHNT and CDR2 as YENEEA. With 0 bases removed from V and 4 bases from J, the gap between germline ends came to 6 bases. CDR3 nucleotides: TGTGCCAGCAGCTTAGACAGGGGCACTGAAGCTTTCTTT. This translates into CASSLDRGTEAFF.

The chain couples TRBV6-1 to TRBJ1-1; 10 nucleotides align to TRBD1. CDR3 length equals 14 residues. After removal of 7 bases from V and 1 base from J, the junction contained 3 bases not matched to a gene. Germline values: CDR1 MNHNS, CDR2 SASEGT. CDR3 bases: TGTGCCAGCAATCGACAGGGGGCGAACACTGAAGCTTTCTTT. Translation gives CASNRQGANTEAFF.

The chain is built from TRBV7-3 and TRBJ2-2; D may be TRBD1 (6 bases). V lost 6 bases to trimming and J lost 7 bases, with 21 bases between them. This CDR3 is 16 amino acids long. Germline CDR1 SGHTA, CDR2 FQGTGA. Written as DNA, the CDR3 is TGTGCCAGCAGTTCACGGACAGCAGCCCTGAGCGGGGAGCTGTTTTTT. Translation gives CASSSRTAALSGELFF.

A word on this clone: The same CDR3 is also encoded by other DNA sequences in this sample. This chain connects TRBV2 to TRBJ1-1; D is unresolved. V was trimmed by 7 bases and J by 0 bases, leaving 3 bases between them. Germline V gene lookup returns CDR1 SNHLY and CDR2 FYNNEI. This CDR3 contains 11 residues. The CDR3 is CASIMNTEAFF. For the CDR3, the DNA is TGTGCCAGCATTATGAACACTGAAGCTTTCTTT.

V usage is TRBV7-9 and J usage is TRBJ2-2, with 7 bases fitting TRBD1. With 3 bases clipped from V and 5 bases from J, the junction kept 3 bases outside the gene matches. This CDR3 spans 14 amino acids. Germline V lookup: CDR1 SEHNR, CDR2 FQNEAQ (reference sequence). CDR3 bases: TGTGCCAGCAGCTTCCAACAGGGGACCGGGGAGCTGTTTTTT. Translated: CASSFQQGTGELFF.

The rearrangement uses TRBV5-6 and TRBJ2-2, with a tentative D call TRBD1 (6 bases). Looked up from germline, CDR1 is SGHDT and CDR2 is YYEEEE. V was pared by 0 bases and J by 5 bases, with 11 bases between. The CDR3 runs 15 residues. CDR3 bases: TGTGCCAGCAGCTTGGAAACAGGGATGACCGGGGAGCTGTTTTTT. Encoded protein: CASSLETGMTGELFF.

The gene calls are TRBV5-5 and TRBJ2-5, with unresolved D. Trimming took off 4 bases at V and 4 bases at J, with 5 bases between the two ends. The CDR3 is 11 residues long. Germline CDR1 SGHKS, CDR2 YYEKEE (reference sequence). This chain's CDR3 is CASSRGETQYF. As DNA, the CDR3 is TGTGCCAGCAGCAGAGGAGAGACCCAGTACTTC.

This clone was seen only a few times. The chain combines TRBV19 with TRBJ1-1; the D is unclear. This CDR3 has 14 amino acids. Trimming left V 5 bases short and J 1 base short, with 11 bases between. Germline CDR1 and CDR2: LNHDA and SQIVND (reference sequence). CDR3 bases: TGTGCCAGTAGTTGGGGTCGGGGGAACACTGAAGCTTTCTTT. It translates to CASSWGRGNTEAFF.

The chain couples TRBV6-5 to TRBJ2-3; possible D gene TRBD2, 6 bases. V lost 4 bases and J lost 8, with 10 bases in between. There are 12 residues in the CDR3. Germline CDR1 is MNHEY and CDR2 is SVGAGI. The CDR3 region has the DNA TGTGCCAGCAGTTCGGCCGGGGGTACGCAGTATTTT. Translating it yields CASSSAGGTQYF.

V and J are TRBV6-1 and TRBJ2-2; D is uncertain. The CDR3 contains 16 residues. Trimming shortened V by 2 bases and J by 3 bases, and 13 bases separated the two germline ends. CDR1 MNHNS and CDR2 SASEGT come from the germline V gene. The CDR3 region is CASSETHGYYTGELFF. CDR3 DNA sequence: TGTGCCAGCAGTGAAACTCACGGTTACTACACCGGGGAGCTGTTTTTT.

This clone came up a few times. V is TRBV5-6 and J is TRBJ1-2, with TRBD1 as a possible D gene (6 bases). V gave up 0 bases and J gave up 0 bases, with 9 bases separating them. The CDR3 runs 15 residues. The germline V gene encodes CDR1 SGHDT and CDR2 YYEEEE. CDR3 DNA: TGTGCCAGCAGCTTGGCGGGACATTCTAACTATGGCTACACCTTC. Translating it yields CASSLAGHSNYGYTF.